This T cell receptor beta chain was sequenced during a study of blood T cell repertoires in COVID-19 (dated by TCRdb to about 2020). Broadly, across the study: Samples from collaborators originated in the United States, Italy and Spain and spanned both the acute and convalescent phases of COVID-19. The samples were drawn from two sources: the first 160 participants of the ongoing ImmuneRACE study, and 1,000 to 1,500 subjects contributed by 6 global collaborators. Nearly every sample came with metadata listing a de-identified subject ID, COVID-19 status, age in years and sex. Subjects who had been exposed to COVID-19, were actively infected with it, or had recovered from it provided the deeply sampled blood TCRbeta repertoires that made up the dataset. The repertoires were released in a freely available public database meant as a resource for research on the immune response to SARS-CoV-2. Where available, HLA class I and class II types were obtained from metadata supplied by the sample provider rather than from assay-based typing. The prospective study material was composed of cDNA or gDNA derived from T cells, B-cell-depleted T cells, or PBMCs. Results the study describes overall, beyond this receptor: The quantity of clinical and demographic metadata differed by source and by participant and was supplied without curation.

Whole blood was collected in K2EDTA tubes by collaborating institutions according to the institutions' own protocols. For TCRbeta analysis, collaborator samples were shipped as frozen whole blood, as isolated PBMCs, or as DNA extracted from either sample type. Looking up the germline V gene yields CDR1 SNHLY and CDR2 FYNNEI. Trimming leaves V shorter by 8 bases and J shorter by 8 bases, with the junction holding 2 bases beyond the gene matches. The CDR3 sequence holds 11 residues, the cysteine and phenylalanine included. Of the read, only the CDR3 DNA is kept; its 33 bases are in frame from base 1. TCRbeta CDR3 regions were amplified from genomic DNA by means of the immunoSEQ Assay, a bias-controlled multiplex PCR. The study's processing was this. Within the assay, amplification of reference gene primers was used to estimate how many nucleated cells each sample contained. To quantify the absolute abundance of each unique TCRbeta CDR3 rearrangement, sequence reads were collapsed and filtered. For each sample, productive Simpson clonality was calculated as the square root of Simpson's diversity index across productive rearrangements. TCRdb re-hosts the immuneACCESS table, in-frame sequences only. Its copies lack some clones; in the studies checked, an unresolved V gene accounts for under half of them, and the cause for the rest is not known. The D gene and trimming were derived from the DNA, and the V and J assignments and clone size from that table. This sample comprises about 97,000 clones, more than 75% of them detected only once. The ten top clones hold approximately 15% of the sample.

Remarks on this clone: The clone's antigen remains unknown. Base-call qualities are not available, and no considerably larger clone is one nucleotide away.

Specimen: peripheral blood. In this chain, TRBV2 is recombined with TRBJ2-7; TRBD1 agrees with 11 junctional bases. This clonotype originated in a human donor in a cohort sampled during active COVID-19. The DNA is TGTGCCAGCCGGACAGGGGGCCAGCAGTACTTC. Translated, it reads CASRTGGQQYF.